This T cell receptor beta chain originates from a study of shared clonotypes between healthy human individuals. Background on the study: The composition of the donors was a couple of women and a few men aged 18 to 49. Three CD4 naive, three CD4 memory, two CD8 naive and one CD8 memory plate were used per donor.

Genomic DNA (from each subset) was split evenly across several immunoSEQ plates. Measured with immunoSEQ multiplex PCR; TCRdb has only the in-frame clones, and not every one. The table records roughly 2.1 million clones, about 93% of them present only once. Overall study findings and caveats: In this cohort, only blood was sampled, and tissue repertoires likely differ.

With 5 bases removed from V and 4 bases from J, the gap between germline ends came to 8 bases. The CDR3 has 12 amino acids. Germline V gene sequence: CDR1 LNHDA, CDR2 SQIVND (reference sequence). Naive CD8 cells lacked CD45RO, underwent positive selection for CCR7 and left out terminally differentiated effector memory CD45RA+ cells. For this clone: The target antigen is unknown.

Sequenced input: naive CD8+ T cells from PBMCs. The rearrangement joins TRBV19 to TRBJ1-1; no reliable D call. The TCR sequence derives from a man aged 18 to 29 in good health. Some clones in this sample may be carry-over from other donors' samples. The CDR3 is CASSFWGTEAFF. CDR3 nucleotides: TGTGCCAGTAGTTTCTGGGGCACTGAAGCTTTCTTT.